The 31 T cell receptor beta chains listed next were all sequenced from one sample in a study of blood T cell repertoires in COVID-19. Clones were read by immunoSEQ multiplex PCR, and TCRdb kept only the in-frame ones, dropping some. The table shows roughly 400,000 clones, with about 92% occurring only once. What was sequenced was PBMCs or T cells enriched from blood (not recorded which). These receptors came from a man aged 18-30 years who had recovered from COVID-19.

A word on this clone: A junction boundary mismatches the germline segment, possibly from a read error. The V call is TRBV30, the J call TRBJ2-3; TRBD2 aligns across 8 bases. This CDR3 spans 10 amino acids. Germline CDR1 GTSNPN, CDR2 SVGIG (reference sequence). DNA for the CDR3: TGTGCCTGGAATGAGCGGGAGATCCGATTT. This codes for CAWNEREIRF.

This chain joins TRBV6-5 and TRBJ1-2; D is undetermined. The CDR3 loop spans 13 amino acids. CDR1 is MNHEY, CDR2 SVGAGI, per germline. V was shortened by 6 bases and J by 1 base, with 9 bases between the two germline ends. DNA for the CDR3: TGTGCCAGCAGCACCCCGGTTAACTATGGCTACACCTTC. It encodes CASSTPVNYGYTF.

The V and J genes are TRBV24-1 and TRBJ2-5; possible D gene TRBD1, 5 bases. The CDR3 length is 13 residues. V lost 4 bases, J lost 5 bases, and 10 bases lay in between. Germline V gives CDR1 KGHDR, CDR2 SFDVKD. This CDR3 is CATSEGPPETQYF. DNA of the CDR3: TGTGCCACCAGTGAGGGGCCACCGGAGACCCAGTACTTC.

V usage is TRBV27 and J usage is TRBJ2-3; 7 bases align to TRBD1. The CDR3 has 15 residues. With 7 bases clipped from V and 2 bases from J, the junction kept 9 bases outside the gene matches. Germline V gene data show CDR1 as MNHEY and CDR2 as SMNVEV (reference sequence). CDR3 residues: CASIKKGQNTDTQYF. The CDR3 DNA sequence: TGTGCCAGCATCAAAAAGGGACAGAACACAGATACGCAGTATTTT.

The chain is built from TRBV19 and TRBJ1-2, with D maybe TRBD1 (5 bases). Looked up from germline, CDR1 is LNHDA and CDR2 is SQIVND (reference sequence). The CDR3 spans 13 residues. V shed 9 bases and J shed 4 bases, with 15 bases lying between them. CDR3 DNA: TGTGCCAGCCTCGACAGCCTCGTCTATGGCTACACCTTC. Translating gives CASLDSLVYGYTF. The full variable domain, rest sourced from reference TRBV19 and TRBJ1-2, is DGGITQSPKYLFRKEGQNVTLSCEQNLNHDAMYWYRQDPGQGLRLIYYSQIVNDFQKGDIAEGYSVSREKKESFPLTVTSAQKNPTAFYLCASLDSLVYGYTFGSGTRLTVV.

The chain combines TRBV9 with TRBJ1-6; the D gene is possibly TRBD1 (5 bases). Germline V gene data show CDR1 as SGDLS and CDR2 as YYNGEE. Trimming cost V 3 bases and J 5 bases, with 9 bases left between them. CDR3 length: 14 amino acids. Here the CDR3 DNA reads TGTGCCAGCAGCGCGCAGGGAAATAATTCACCCCTCCACTTT. Its protein is CASSAQGNNSPLHF.

This clone appeared once. The chain has TRBV7-3 and TRBJ2-2, with D perhaps TRBD1 (5 bases). Trimming left V 1 base short and J 0 bases short, with 12 bases between. CDR3 length equals 17 residues. Germline V gene data show CDR1 as SGHTA and CDR2 as FQGTGA. The CDR3 loop reads CASSLISDSANTGELFF. In DNA form, the CDR3 reads TGTGCCAGCAGCTTAATCTCCGACAGTGCGAACACCGGGGAGCTGTTTTTT.

V and J are TRBV2 and TRBJ1-6; 10 bases are shared with TRBD1. Germline V lookup: CDR1 SNHLY, CDR2 FYNNEI. The CDR3 covers 18 residues. V dropped 6 bases and J dropped 6; count of bases not matched to a gene: 14. The CDR3 coding sequence is TGTGCCAGCAGGACCGGGACAGGGGCCCCATTGGTTAATTCACCCCTCCACTTT. This gives the protein CASRTGTGAPLVNSPLHF.

This clone has only one observation. This chain connects TRBV21-1 to TRBJ2-6; the tabulated D call, TRBD2, remains unverified against the DNA. TRBV21-1 counts as a pseudogene. CDR3 length equals 18 residues. Here the CDR3 reads CASSKAPLGLDGANVLTF. The CDR3, as DNA: TGTGCCAGCAGCAAAGCTCCTTTAGGACTTGATGGGGCCAACGTCCTGACTTTC.

This clone was seen once. The chain is built from TRBV27 and TRBJ2-7; D ambiguous. CDR3 length: 14 residues. In germline, CDR1 is MNHEY, CDR2 SMNVEV (reference sequence). V lost 8 bases and J lost 6, with 20 bases in between. DNA for the CDR3: TGTGCCAGCGGTCGGTCCCAAAAAAACTCCGAGCAGTACTTC. Its protein is CASGRSQKNSEQYF.

In this sample, this clone turned up once. The rearrangement links TRBV7-9 to TRBJ1-6; 10 bases fit TRBD1. CDR3 length: 15 residues. V lost 5 bases, J lost 7 bases, and 5 bases stayed unmatched. CDR1 is SEHNR and CDR2 is FQNEAQ in the germline V gene (reference sequence). The CDR3 region is CASSLGQGENSPLHF. CDR3 nucleotide sequence: TGTGCCAGCAGCCTAGGACAGGGGGAGAATTCACCCCTCCACTTT.

This clone has only one observation. The chain recombines TRBV7-2 with TRBJ2-1; a possible D gene is TRBD2 (5 bases). Germline CDR1 is SGHTA and CDR2 is FQGNSA. There are 15 residues in the CDR3. V gave up 3 bases and J gave up 8 bases, with 17 bases separating them. CDR3 amino acids: CASSFIRTGDDEQFF. For the CDR3, the DNA is TGTGCCAGCAGCTTTATACGGACCGGGGATGATGAGCAGTTCTTC. The whole variable domain, filled in from reference TRBV7-2 and TRBJ2-1, reads GAGVSQSPSNKVTEKGKDVELRCDPISGHTALYWYRQSLGQGLEFLIYFQGNSAPDKSGLPSDRFSAERTGGSVSTLTIQRTQQEDSAVYLCASSFIRTGDDEQFFGPGTRLTVL.

The genes are TRBV5-6 and TRBJ2-3, with TRBD2 matching 7 bases. The CDR3 contains 15 residues. Germline-derived CDR1 and CDR2 are SGHDT and YYEEEE. Losses at the gene ends were 3 bases for V and 5 bases for J; bases not matched to a gene: 9. The CDR3 DNA follows: TGTGCCAGCAGCTCTCCGCGGGAGAACCTAGATACGCAGTATTTT. The encoded protein is CASSSPRENLDTQYF.

The table lists this clone with a count of one. The chain combines TRBV7-6 with TRBJ1-1; TRBD1 might be the D (6 bases). Germline lookup yields CDR1 SGHVS and CDR2 FNYEAQ. The CDR3 consists of 17 residues. V shed 1 base and J shed 5 bases, with 20 bases lying between them. CDR3 coding DNA: TGTGCCAGCAGCTTAGTATCGGCAGGGGTTATGGGGACTGAAGCTTTCTTT. Its translation is CASSLVSAGVMGTEAFF.

V usage is TRBV4-2 and J usage is TRBJ2-3; no clear D gene. Germline CDR1 LGHNA, CDR2 YNFKEQ. V dropped 3 bases and J dropped 0 bases, with 16 bases sitting between them. The CDR3 contains 17 residues. The CDR3 spells CASSHNLAARSTDTQYF. DNA of the CDR3: TGTGCCAGCAGCCACAACTTAGCCGCGAGGAGCACAGATACGCAGTATTTT.

The CDR3 DNA is TGTGCCAGCAGCTCCGGTACCTTGAACACTGAAGCTTTCTTT. Its translation is CASSSGTLNTEAFF. The V call is TRBV7-9, the J call TRBJ1-1; D not certain. The V gene's germline CDR1 is SEHNR and CDR2 FQNEAQ (reference sequence). V shed 4 bases and J shed 0 bases, with 9 bases lying between them. CDR3 length: 14 residues.

The chain uses TRBV4-1 and TRBJ2-3, with D maybe TRBD2 (6 bases). The length of the CDR3 is 16 residues. The V and J ends lost 5 bases and 0 bases respectively, with 15 bases between them. Germline CDR1 reads MGHRA; CDR2 reads YSYEKL. The CDR3 sequence is CASSNKGRESTDTQYF. The CDR3 DNA is TGCGCCAGCAGCAATAAAGGGCGGGAAAGCACAGATACGCAGTATTTT.

This clone was seen a single time. The CDR3 reads CSVAPPGGGFRGYTF. CDR3 sequence (DNA): TGCAGCGTTGCCCCGCCGGGAGGGGGATTTCGAGGCTACACCTTC. The chain uses TRBV29-1 and TRBJ1-2; TRBD1 is a possible D gene (6 bases). This CDR3 spans 15 amino acids. Trimming took 4 bases from V and 8 from J, leaving 23 bases between them. Germline V gene data show CDR1 as SQVTM and CDR2 as ANQGSEA. Drawing the rest from reference TRBV29-1 and TRBJ1-2, the complete variable domain is SAVISQKPSRDICQRGTSLTIQCQVDSQVTMMFWYRQQPGQSLTLIATANQGSEATYESGFVIDKFPISRPNLTFSTLTVSNMSPEDSSIYLCSVAPPGGGFRGYTFGSGTRLTVV.

V and J are TRBV10-3 and TRBJ1-1, with D perhaps matching TRBD1 (6 bases). V was shortened by 6 bases and J by 4 bases, with 18 bases between the two germline ends. Germline V gene lookup returns CDR1 ENHRY and CDR2 SYGVKD. This CDR3 has 15 amino acids. The CDR3 reads CAISDGGLGATEAFF. CDR3 nucleotides: TGTGCCATCAGCGATGGAGGCTTGGGGGCCACTGAAGCTTTCTTT.

The rearrangement uses TRBV27 and TRBJ1-2; no reliable D call. CDR3 length: 14 residues. Between the trimmed V and J ends, which lost 8 bases and 5 bases, there was a span of 18 bases. The germline V gene has CDR1 MNHEY and CDR2 SMNVEV (reference sequence). CDR3 DNA sequence: TGTGCCAGCTATAAACCGGGAGAACAGTATGGCTACACCTTC. This codes for CASYKPGEQYGYTF.

The chain employs TRBV6-5 and TRBJ1-1; tentatively, D is TRBD1 (6 bases). V shed 5 bases and J shed 2 bases, with 12 bases lying between them. This CDR3 is 14 amino acids long. Germline V lookup: CDR1 MNHEY, CDR2 SVGAGI. CDR3 bases: TGTGCCAGCAGTAAGGACAGTCCAAACACTGAAGCTTTCTTT. The encoded protein is CASSKDSPNTEAFF.

This clone was counted only a few times. CDR3 in amino acids: CASSLLSRDRDEQYF. The CDR3 DNA follows: TGTGCCAGCAGTTTATTGTCCCGGGACAGGGACGAGCAGTACTTC. The chain recombines TRBV27 with TRBJ2-7, with 9 bases identical to TRBD1. This CDR3 contains 15 residues. Losses at the gene ends were 1 base for V and 5 bases for J; bases not matched to a gene: 6. Germline CDR1 MNHEY, CDR2 SMNVEV (reference sequence).

The CDR3 sequence is CASSLTGESYGYTF. Here the CDR3 DNA reads TGTGCCAGCAGCTTGACAGGGGAATCGTATGGCTACACCTTC. The rearrangement uses TRBV5-8 and TRBJ1-2, with 7 bases that match TRBD1. CDR3 length: 14 amino acids. Germline V gene lookup returns CDR1 SGHTS and CDR2 YDEGEE. V shed 1 base and J 5 bases; nucleotides not matched to a gene: 5.

With regard to this clone: The same CDR3 also results from other DNA sequences found in this sample. DNA for the CDR3: TGTGCCAGTAGCAGCGTGACAGGGAACTATGGCTACACCTTC. Its translation is CASSSVTGNYGYTF. The chain has TRBV19 and TRBJ1-2, with 7 bases matching TRBD1. The CDR3 contains 14 residues. Germline CDR1 and CDR2: LNHDA and SQIVND (reference sequence). The V and J ends lost 6 bases and 2 bases, in that order; junction bases with no gene match: 6.

This chain links TRBV14 with TRBJ1-2; D perhaps matches TRBD1 (6 bases). This CDR3 is built from 13 residues. The V gene lost 1 base and the J gene lost 8 bases, with 11 bases spanning the gap. The germline V gene encodes CDR1 SGHDN and CDR2 FVKESK. The CDR3 DNA reads TGTGCCAGCAGCCAAGGACAGGCCTTGGGCTACACCTTC. Translated, it gives CASSQGQALGYTF.

V gene TRBV7-6 combines with J gene TRBJ2-5, with 7 positions matching TRBD1. The CDR3 totals 16 residues. CDR1 SGHVS and CDR2 FNYEAQ come from the germline V gene. With V trimmed by 5 bases and J by 5 bases, 14 bases remained unmatched. The CDR3 is CASSREGRGLGETQYF. CDR3 DNA: TGTGCCAGCAGCAGAGAGGGTAGGGGGCTGGGGGAGACCCAGTACTTC.

V usage is TRBV7-9 and J usage is TRBJ2-2, with D possibly TRBD2 on 5 matching bases. With 0 bases removed from V and 5 bases from J, the gap between germline ends came to 19 bases. CDR3 length equals 18 residues. CDR1 is SEHNR, CDR2 FQNEAQ, per germline (reference sequence). The CDR3, as DNA: TGTGCCAGCAGCTTAGCCGCGGTGGAGGCCCCGAGGACCGGGGAGCTGTTTTTT. Translated: CASSLAAVEAPRTGELFF.

This chain connects TRBV11-2 to TRBJ2-5, with D unclear. Trimming took 0 bases from V and 2 from J, leaving 10 bases between them. CDR3 length: 15 amino acids. Looked up from germline, CDR1 is SGHAT and CDR2 is FQNNGV. CDR3 protein: CASSLDGKKQETQYF. The CDR3 nucleotides read TGTGCCAGCAGCTTAGATGGCAAAAAACAAGAGACCCAGTACTTC.

With respect to this clone: This CDR3 is also generated by other DNA sequences in the sample. This chain links TRBV18 with TRBJ1-1; TRBD1 might be the D (5 bases). The CDR3 contains 13 residues. CDR1 is KGHSH, CDR2 LQKENI, per germline. Trimming pared 3 bases from V and 1 base from J, leaving 6 bases between. Here the CDR3 reads CASSPQGNTEAFF. CDR3 DNA: TGTGCCAGCTCACCGCAGGGGAACACTGAAGCTTTCTTT.

The chain has TRBV2 and TRBJ2-3; TRBD2 agrees at 11 bases. The CDR3 totals 15 residues. Per the germline V gene, CDR1 is SNHLY and CDR2 is FYNNEI. V dropped 6 bases and J dropped 1; count of bases not matched to a gene: 3. CDR3 region: CASRATSGGTDTQYF. As DNA, the CDR3 is TGTGCCAGCAGAGCGACTAGCGGGGGCACAGATACGCAGTATTTT.

The rearrangement joins TRBV7-2 to TRBJ2-5, with D perhaps TRBD2 (6 bases). This CDR3 spans 15 amino acids. Germline loops: CDR1 SGHTA, CDR2 FQGNSA. Trimming removed 1 base at V and 4 bases at J, with 13 bases between. The CDR3 DNA reads as TGTGCCAGCAGCTTAGGACTAGTCTTCCGAGAGACCCAGTACTTC. It translates to CASSLGLVFRETQYF.